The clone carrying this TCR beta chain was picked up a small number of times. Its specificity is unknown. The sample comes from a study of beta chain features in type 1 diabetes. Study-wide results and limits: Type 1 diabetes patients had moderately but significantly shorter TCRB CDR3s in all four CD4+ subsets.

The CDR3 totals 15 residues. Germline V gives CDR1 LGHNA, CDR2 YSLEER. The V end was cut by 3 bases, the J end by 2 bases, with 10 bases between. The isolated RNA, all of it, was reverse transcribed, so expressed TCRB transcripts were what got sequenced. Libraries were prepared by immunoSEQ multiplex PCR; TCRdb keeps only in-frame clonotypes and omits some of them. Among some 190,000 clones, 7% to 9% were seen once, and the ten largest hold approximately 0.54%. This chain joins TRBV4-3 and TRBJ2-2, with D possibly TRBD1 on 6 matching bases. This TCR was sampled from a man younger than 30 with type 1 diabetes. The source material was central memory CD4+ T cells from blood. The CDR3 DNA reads TGCGCCAGCAGCCAGGAACAGGGTAACACCGGGGAGCTGTTTTTT. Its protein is CASSQEQGNTGELFF.